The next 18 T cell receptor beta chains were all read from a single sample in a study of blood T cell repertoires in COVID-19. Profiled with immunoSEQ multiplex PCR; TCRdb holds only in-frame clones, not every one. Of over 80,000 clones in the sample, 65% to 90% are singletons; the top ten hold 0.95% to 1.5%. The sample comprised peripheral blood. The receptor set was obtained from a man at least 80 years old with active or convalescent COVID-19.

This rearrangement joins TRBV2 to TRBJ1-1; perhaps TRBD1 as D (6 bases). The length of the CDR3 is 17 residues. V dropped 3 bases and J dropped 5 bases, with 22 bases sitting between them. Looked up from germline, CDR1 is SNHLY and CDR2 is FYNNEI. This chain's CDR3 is CASSETKGGGARTEAFF. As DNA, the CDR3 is TGTGCCAGCAGTGAGACAAAAGGCGGGGGCGCGCGGACTGAAGCTTTCTTT.

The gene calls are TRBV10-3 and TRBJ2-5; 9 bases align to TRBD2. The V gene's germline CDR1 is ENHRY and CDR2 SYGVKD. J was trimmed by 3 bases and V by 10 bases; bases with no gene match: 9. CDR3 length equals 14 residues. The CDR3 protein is CATAPRTSEETQYF. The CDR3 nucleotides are TGTGCCACCGCCCCCCGGACTAGCGAAGAGACCCAGTACTTC.

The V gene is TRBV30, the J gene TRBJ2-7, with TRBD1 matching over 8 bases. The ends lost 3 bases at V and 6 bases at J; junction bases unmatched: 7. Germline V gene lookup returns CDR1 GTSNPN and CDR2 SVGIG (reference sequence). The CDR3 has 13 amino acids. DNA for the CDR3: TGTGCCTGGAGCAATTTAGGACAGGGCGAGCAGTACTTC. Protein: CAWSNLGQGEQYF. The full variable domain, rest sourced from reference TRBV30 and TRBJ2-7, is SQTIHQWPATLVQPVGSPLSLECTVEGTSNPNLYWYRQAAGRGLQLLFYSVGIGQISSEVPQNLSASRPQDRQFILSSKKLLLSDSGFYLCAWSNLGQGEQYFGPGTRLTVT.

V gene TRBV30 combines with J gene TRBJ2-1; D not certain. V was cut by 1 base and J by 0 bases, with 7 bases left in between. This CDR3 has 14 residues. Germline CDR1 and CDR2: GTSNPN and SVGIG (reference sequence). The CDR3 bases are TGTGCCTGGAGTGGTGGCGGCTCCTACAATGAGCAGTTCTTC. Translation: CAWSGGGSYNEQFF.

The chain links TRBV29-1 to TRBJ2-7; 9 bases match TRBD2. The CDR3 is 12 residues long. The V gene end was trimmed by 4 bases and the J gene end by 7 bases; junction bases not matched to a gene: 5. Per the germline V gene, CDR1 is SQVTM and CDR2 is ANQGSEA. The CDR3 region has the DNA TGCAGCGTTGGTAGCGGGAGTGGGGAGCAGTACTTC. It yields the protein CSVGSGSGEQYF.

The CDR3 DNA sequence: TGTGCCTGGAGTTGGCGGGAGTCACACACCGGGGAGCTGTTTTTT. Translating it yields CAWSWRESHTGELFF. This chain links TRBV30 with TRBJ2-2, with TRBD2 identical over 7 bases. J gave up 3 bases and V 2 bases, and 6 bases lay outside the gene matches. The CDR3 runs 15 residues. CDR1 and CDR2 (germline): GTSNPN, SVGIG (reference sequence).

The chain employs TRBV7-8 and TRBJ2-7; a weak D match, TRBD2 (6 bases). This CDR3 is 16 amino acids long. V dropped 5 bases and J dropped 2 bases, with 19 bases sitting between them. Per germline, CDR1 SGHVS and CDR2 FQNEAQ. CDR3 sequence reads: CASSPGGLTEPYEQYF. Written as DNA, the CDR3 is TGTGCCAGCAGCCCCGGGGGTTTGACGGAGCCCTACGAGCAGTACTTC. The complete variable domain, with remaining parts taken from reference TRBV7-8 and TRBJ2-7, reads GAGVSQSPRYKVAKRGQDVALRCDPISGHVSLFWYQQALGQGPEFLTYFQNEAQLDKSGLPSDRFFAERPEGSVSTLKIQRTQQEDSAVYLCASSPGGLTEPYEQYFGPGTRLTVT.

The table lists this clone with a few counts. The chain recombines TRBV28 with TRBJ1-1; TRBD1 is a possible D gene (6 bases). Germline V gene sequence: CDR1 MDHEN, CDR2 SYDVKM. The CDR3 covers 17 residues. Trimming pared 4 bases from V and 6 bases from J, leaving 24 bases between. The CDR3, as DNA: TGTGCCAGCAGTTCCACCGAACAGGGTTTGGCTTGGGCTGAAGCTTTCTTT. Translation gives CASSSTEQGLAWAEAFF.

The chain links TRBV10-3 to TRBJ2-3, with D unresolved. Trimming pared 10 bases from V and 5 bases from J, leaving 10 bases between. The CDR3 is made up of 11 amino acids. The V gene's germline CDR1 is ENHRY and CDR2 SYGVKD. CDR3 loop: CATGAEDTQYF. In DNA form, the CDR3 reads TGTGCCACGGGTGCGGAAGATACGCAGTATTTT.

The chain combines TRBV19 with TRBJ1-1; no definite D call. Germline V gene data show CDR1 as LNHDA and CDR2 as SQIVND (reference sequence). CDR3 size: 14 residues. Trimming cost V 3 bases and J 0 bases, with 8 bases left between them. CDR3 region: CASSIIGVNTEAFF. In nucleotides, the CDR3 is TGTGCCAGTAGTATCATCGGAGTGAACACTGAAGCTTTCTTT.

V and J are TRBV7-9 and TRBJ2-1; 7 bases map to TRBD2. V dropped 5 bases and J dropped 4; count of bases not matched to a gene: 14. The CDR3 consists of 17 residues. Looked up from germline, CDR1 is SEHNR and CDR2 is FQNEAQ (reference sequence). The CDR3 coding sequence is TGTGCCAGCAGCGTATCCTCTTGGGAGGGTATATACAATGAGCAGTTCTTC. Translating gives CASSVSSWEGIYNEQFF.

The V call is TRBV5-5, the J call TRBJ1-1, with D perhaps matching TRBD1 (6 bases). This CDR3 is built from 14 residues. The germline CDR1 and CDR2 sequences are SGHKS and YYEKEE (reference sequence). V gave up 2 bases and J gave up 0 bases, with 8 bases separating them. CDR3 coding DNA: TGTGCCAGCAGCTTACAGGGCATGAACACTGAAGCTTTCTTT. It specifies CASSLQGMNTEAFF.

CDR3 loop: CASSLAVGVSGRAGEQFF. The CDR3 DNA follows: TGCGCCAGCAGCTTGGCAGTAGGTGTGAGCGGGAGGGCCGGCGAGCAGTTCTTC. This chain joins TRBV5-1 and TRBJ2-1, with 10 bases lining up with TRBD2. The CDR3 runs to 18 residues. The germline V gene encodes CDR1 SGHRS and CDR2 YFSETQ. Unmatched junction bases numbered 16, after V lost 0 bases and J lost 10 bases.

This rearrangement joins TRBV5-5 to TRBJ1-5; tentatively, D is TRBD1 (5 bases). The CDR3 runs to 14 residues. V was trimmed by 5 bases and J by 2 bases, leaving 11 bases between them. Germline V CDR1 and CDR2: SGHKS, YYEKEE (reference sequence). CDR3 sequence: CASSWSGGNQPQHF. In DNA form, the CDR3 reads TGTGCCAGCAGTTGGTCGGGGGGCAATCAGCCCCAGCATTTT.

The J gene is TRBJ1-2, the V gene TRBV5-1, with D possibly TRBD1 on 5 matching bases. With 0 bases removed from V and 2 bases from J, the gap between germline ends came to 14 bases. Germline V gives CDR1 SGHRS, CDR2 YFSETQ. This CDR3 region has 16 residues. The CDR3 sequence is CASSLETGTENYGYTF. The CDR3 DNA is TGCGCCAGCAGCTTGGAAACCGGGACTGAGAACTATGGCTACACCTTC. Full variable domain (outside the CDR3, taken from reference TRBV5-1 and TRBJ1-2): KAGVTQTPRYLIKTRGQQVTLSCSPISGHRSVSWYQQTPGQGLQFLFEYFSETQRNKGNFPGRFSGRQFSNSRSEMNVSTLELGDSALYLCASSLETGTENYGYTFGSGTRLTVV.

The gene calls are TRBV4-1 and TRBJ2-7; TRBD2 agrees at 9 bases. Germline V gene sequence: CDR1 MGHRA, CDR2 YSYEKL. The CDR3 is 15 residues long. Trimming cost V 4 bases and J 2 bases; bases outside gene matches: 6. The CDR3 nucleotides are TGCGCCAGCAGCCTTCGACTAGCGGTTACCTACGAGCAGTACTTC. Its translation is CASSLRLAVTYEQYF.

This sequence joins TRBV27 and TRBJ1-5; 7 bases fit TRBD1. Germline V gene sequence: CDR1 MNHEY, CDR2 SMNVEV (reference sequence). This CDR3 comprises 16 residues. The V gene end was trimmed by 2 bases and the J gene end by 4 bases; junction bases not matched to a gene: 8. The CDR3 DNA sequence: TGTGCCAGCAGTTTAACCGGGACAGTCTTTAATCAGCCCCAGCATTTT. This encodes CASSLTGTVFNQPQHF.

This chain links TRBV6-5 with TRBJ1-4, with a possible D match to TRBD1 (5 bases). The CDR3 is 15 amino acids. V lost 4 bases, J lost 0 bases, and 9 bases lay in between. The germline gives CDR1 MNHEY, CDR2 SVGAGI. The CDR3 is CASSSRQPTNEKLFF. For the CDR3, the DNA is TGTGCCAGCAGTTCGCGACAGCCAACTAATGAAAAACTGTTTTTT.